This TCR beta chain was obtained from a study of T-cell memory formation after mild COVID-19. The CDR3 is 13 amino acids. J gave up 3 bases and V 6 bases, and 2 bases lay outside the gene matches. TCRdb called the 5' RACE reads again in MiXCR, with one record for every CDR3 protein. The data show about 430,000 distinct CDR3 sequences, with approximately 25% seen just once and roughly 8.9% held by the top ten. This clonotype appeared a few times. The receptor's source is an adult woman who had mild COVID-19 (a few samples of this study predate the infection). Cell type and time point are not known. The sequencing sample was made of PBMCs or a T cell subset sorted from them (not recorded which). V and J are TRBV12-3 or TRBV12-4 and TRBJ2-5, with 9 bases aligning to TRBD1. The CDR3 protein is CASRQGAEETQYF. The CDR3 DNA reads TGTGCCAGCAGACAGGGGGCGGAAGAGACCCAGTACTTC.